A selection of T cell receptor beta chains follows, all from one sample in a study of T-cell reconstitution after alpha-beta-depleted transplantation in children. Using its own MiXCR run on the PCR reads, TCRdb lists one record per CDR3 protein. The sample consists of 100,000 to 120,000 distinct CDR3 sequences, almost 6.5% of them appearing once. Sequenced material: PBMCs, mostly from graft donor cells, taken 360 days after TCRalphabeta/CD19-depleted stem cell transplant. The receptors shown here come from a male patient under 10 years old who had a stem cell transplant for acute lymphoblastic leukemia, so the T cells may come from the graft donor. The CDR3 runs from the conserved cysteine through the conserved F or W. D genes are given only for firm matches. The size entry is marked missing in some rows and otherwise reads once, few, many or a size class.

J | D | size | V | CDR3 | DNA
TRBJ2-7 | - | many | TRBV9 | CASSEVPGYDYEQYF | TGTGCCAGCAGCGAGGTTCCAGGGTATGACTACGAGCAGTACTTC
TRBJ1-6 | TRBD1 | - | TRBV4-3 | CASSRQGINSPLHF | TGCGCCAGCAGCCGACAGGGGATCAATTCACCCCTCCACTTT
TRBJ2-4 | - | many | TRBV7-9 | CASSPSDIQYF | TGTGCCAGCAGCCCTAGCGACATTCAGTACTTC
TRBJ2-2 | TRBD1 | many | TRBV29-1 | CSVGQPYTGELFF | TGCAGCGTGGGACAGCCTTACACCGGGGAGCTGTTTTTT
TRBJ2-1 | TRBD2 | - | TRBV6-2/TRBV6-3 | CATGLAAYNEQFF | TGTGCCACCGGACTAGCGGCCTACAATGAGCAGTTCTTC
TRBJ1-2 | - | - | TRBV28 | CASGFIGDYGYTF | TGTGCCAGCGGGTTTATAGGGGACTATGGCTACACCTTC
TRBJ2-2 | - | many | TRBV7-9 | CASSFGFAGELFF | TGTGCCAGCAGCTTTGGGTTTGCCGGGGAGCTGTTTTTT
TRBJ2-7 | - | - | TRBV20-1 | CRGLHEQYF | TGCAGGGGACTCCACGAGCAGTACTTC
TRBJ2-7 | TRBD1 | many | TRBV4-3 | CASSPGTGGTYEQYF | TGCGCCAGCAGCCCGGGGACAGGAGGAACCTACGAGCAGTACTTC
TRBJ1-1 | - | many | TRBV12-3/TRBV12-4 | CASSLRQNNTEAFF | TGTGCCAGCAGTTTGAGACAGAACAACACTGAAGCTTTCTTT
TRBJ2-2 | TRBD1 | many | TRBV7-2 | CASSFSRDRGRTGELFF | TGTGCCAGCAGTTTTTCCAGGGACAGGGGGCGAACCGGGGAGCTGTTTTTT
TRBJ2-1 | TRBD2 | many | TRBV24-1 | CATTSGSYNEQFF | TGTGCCACTACTAGCGGGTCCTACAATGAGCAGTTCTTC
TRBJ2-4 | - | many | TRBV6-5 | CASSSPYGSLAKNIQYF | TGTGCCAGCAGTTCCCCTTACGGATCCCTAGCCAAAAACATTCAGTACTTC
TRBJ2-4 | - | many | TRBV10-3 | CAISEGGGKNIQYF | TGTGCCATCAGTGAAGGAGGGGGGAAAAACATTCAGTACTTC
TRBJ2-5 | - | many | TRBV21-1 | CASSAQQTQYF | TGTGCCAGCAGCGCCCAACAGACCCAGTACTTC
TRBJ1-4 | TRBD1 | - | TRBV7-9 | CASSTGGPNEKLFF | TGTGCCAGCAGCACAGGGGGACCTAATGAAAAACTGTTTTTT
TRBJ2-5 | TRBD2 | many | TRBV15 | CATSRSRLARGETQYF | TGTGCCACCAGCAGATCCCGACTAGCGAGGGGAGAGACCCAGTACTTC
TRBJ2-7 | - | many | TRBV7-9 | CASSLGQGKGEQYF | TGTGCCAGCAGCTTAGGGCAGGGCAAGGGCGAGCAGTACTTC
TRBJ2-1 | - | many | TRBV11-2 | CASQLMAGNNEQFF | TGTGCCAGCCAGCTTATGGCCGGGAACAATGAGCAGTTCTTC
TRBJ2-3 | - | few | TRBV27 | CASGSTSTDTQYF | TGTGCCAGCGGTAGTACTAGCACAGATACGCAGTATTTT
TRBJ2-3 | - | many | TRBV12-3/TRBV12-4 | CASGHREDTQYF | TGTGCCAGCGGGCACAGGGAGGATACGCAGTATTTT
TRBJ1-5 | - | few | TRBV15 | CATSMGANQPQHF | TGTGCCACCAGTATGGGAGCTAATCAGCCCCAGCATTTT
TRBJ2-1 | - | many | TRBV21-1 | CASSKDWTGVLRHNEQFF | TGTGCCAGCAGCAAAGATTGGACAGGGGTCCTTCGGCACAATGAGCAGTTCTTC
TRBJ2-5 | TRBD2 | many | TRBV6-5 | CASSYPREGTEETQYF | TGTGCCAGCAGTTACCCGAGGGAGGGGACGGAAGAGACCCAGTACTTC
TRBJ2-3 | TRBD1 | many | TRBV24-1 | CATSDFLGQGTQYF | TGTGCCACCAGTGATTTCCTGGGACAGGGGACGCAGTATTTT
TRBJ2-7 | - | - | TRBV19 | CASSGTGSTYEQYF | TGTGCCAGTAGCGGGACCGGGAGCACCTACGAGCAGTACTTC
TRBJ1-2 | - | few | TRBV20-1 | CSAFPRDGYTF | TGCAGTGCTTTCCCCAGGGACGGCTACACCTTC
TRBJ2-7 | - | many | TRBV7-2 | CASSATFLYEQYF | TGTGCCAGCAGCGCGACATTTTTATACGAGCAGTACTTC
TRBJ2-7 | - | few | TRBV6-1 | CASIRDWDEQYF | TGTGCCAGCATCCGGGACTGGGACGAGCAGTACTTC
TRBJ2-7 | TRBD2 | - | TRBV10-2 | CASQRGDSYEQYF | TGCGCCAGCCAACGGGGGGATAGCTACGAGCAGTACTTC
TRBJ2-3 | TRBD1 | - | TRBV6-2/TRBV6-3 | CASSYGQGLTDTQYF | TGTGCCAGCAGTTACGGACAGGGGTTAACAGATACGCAGTATTTT
TRBJ2-3 | TRBD1 | many | TRBV7-9 | CASSWTGGWDTQYF | TGTGCCAGCAGCTGGACAGGGGGCTGGGATACGCAGTATTTT
TRBJ1-5 | - | - | TRBV5-5 | CASSSLDDINHQPQHF | TGTGCCAGCAGCAGCCTAGACGACATCAACCATCAGCCCCAGCATTTT
TRBJ2-1 | - | many | TRBV4-1 | CASSQLASEQFF | TGCGCCAGCAGCCAACTAGCGAGCGAGCAGTTCTTC
TRBJ2-7 | - | many | TRBV28 | CASSLGLTSYEQYF | TGTGCCAGCAGTTTGGGTCTAACCAGCTACGAGCAGTACTTC
TRBJ2-5 | - | many | TRBV7-2 | CASSYLGETQYF | TGTGCCAGCAGCTACCTCGGGGAGACCCAGTACTTC
TRBJ2-4 | TRBD2 | many | TRBV7-6 | CASSTSGSPKNIQYF | TGTGCCAGCAGTACTAGCGGGAGTCCCAAAAACATTCAGTACTTC
TRBJ2-7 | - | many | TRBV28 | CASSPHSENEQYF | TGTGCCAGCAGTCCTCACAGTGAAAACGAGCAGTACTTC
TRBJ2-1 | TRBD2 | - | TRBV7-2 | CASSVGLANNEQFF | TGTGCCAGCAGCGTGGGACTAGCGAATAATGAGCAGTTCTTC
TRBJ2-4 | TRBD1 | - | TRBV2 | CASSERGQGLAKNIQYF | TGTGCCAGCAGTGAAAGGGGACAGGGGCTAGCCAAAAACATTCAGTACTTC
TRBJ1-1 | TRBD1 | few | TRBV6-2/TRBV6-3 | CASSFLPGQGAEAFF | TGTGCCAGCAGTTTCCTCCCAGGACAGGGCGCTGAAGCTTTCTTT
TRBJ2-2 | TRBD2 | many | TRBV5-4 | CASSLLAGGNTGELFF | TGTGCCAGCAGCTTGTTAGCGGGGGGGAACACCGGGGAGCTGTTTTTT
TRBJ2-1 | - | few | TRBV7-9 | CASSLILVEQFF | TGTGCCAGCAGCTTAATTCTGGTTGAGCAGTTCTTC
TRBJ1-2 | - | many | TRBV29-1 | CSAIDSSPWGYTF | TGCAGCGCTATCGACAGTTCGCCGTGGGGCTACACCTTC
TRBJ2-7 | - | few | TRBV3-1 | CASSSVGTAGNEQYF | TGTGCCAGCAGCTCCGTGGGGACAGCGGGAAACGAGCAGTACTTC
TRBJ1-5 | TRBD1 | few | TRBV20-1 | CSARRTGRLSNQPQHF | TGCAGTGCTCGCCGGACAGGGAGGTTGAGCAATCAGCCCCAGCATTTT
TRBJ2-1 | TRBD2 | - | TRBV6-4 | CASSSPGLAGVPASNEQFF | TGTGCCAGCAGCTCTCCGGGACTAGCGGGAGTACCAGCCTCCAATGAGCAGTTCTTC
TRBJ2-3 | - | many | TRBV7-9 | CASSLPGTDTQYF | TGTGCCAGCAGCCTACCGGGCACAGATACGCAGTATTTT
TRBJ2-6 | - | - | TRBV9 | CASSVVGGSGANVLTF | TGTGCCAGCAGCGTAGTGGGTGGCTCTGGGGCCAACGTCCTGACTTTC
TRBJ2-5 | TRBD2 | - | TRBV5-6 | CASSFRLAQETQYF | TGTGCCAGCAGCTTTAGACTAGCTCAAGAGACCCAGTACTTC
TRBJ2-3 | - | - | TRBV27 | CASSLSHRIGVTDTQYF | TGTGCCAGCAGTTTATCCCACAGGATTGGGGTCACAGATACGCAGTATTTT
TRBJ2-2 | - | - | TRBV27 | CASSLSKRTGELFF | TGTGCCAGCAGTTTATCGAAACGCACCGGGGAGCTGTTTTTT
TRBJ2-1 | - | many | TRBV12-3/TRBV12-4 | CASSPHGWNYNEQFF | TGTGCCAGCAGTCCCCATGGGTGGAATTACAATGAGCAGTTCTTC
TRBJ1-4 | - | many | TRBV5-1 | CASSHAGGDEKLFF | TGCGCCAGCAGCCATGCCGGCGGGGATGAAAAACTGTTTTTT
TRBJ2-3 | TRBD2 | many | TRBV7-3 | CASSPSGGRATDTQYF | TGTGCCAGCAGCCCCTCTGGCGGGAGGGCCACAGATACGCAGTATTTT
TRBJ1-2 | TRBD1 | many | TRBV7-2 | CASSLDGTGSYGYTF | TGTGCCAGCAGCTTAGATGGGACAGGGAGCTATGGCTACACCTTC
TRBJ2-3 | - | many | TRBV12-3/TRBV12-4 | CASSLTVLASTDTQYF | TGTGCCAGCAGTTTGACAGTCCTAGCAAGCACAGATACGCAGTATTTT
TRBJ2-7 | - | many | TRBV9 | CASSVGVSYEQYF | TGTGCCAGCAGCGTAGGTGTATCCTACGAGCAGTACTTC
TRBJ2-7 | - | many | TRBV11-2 | CASSQGVEYEQYF | TGTGCCAGCAGCCAAGGGGTTGAATACGAGCAGTACTTC